One sample yielded the 31 T cell receptor beta chains listed below, sequenced in a study of tissue T cells after allogeneic stem cell transplantation. The table came from immunoSEQ multiplex PCR; TCRdb's copy has only in-frame clones and leaves some out. This sample has about 48,000 clones; 73% occur once, and the top ten carry less than 0.85%. The sequencing input was sorted cells pooled from one or two spleens. These receptors all come from a pool of C57BL/6 mice in good health.

Notes on this clone: Germline and genes: mouse. The read finishes 1 residue shy of the CDR3 end, and the germline J gene is used to complete it. This rearrangement joins TRBV20 to TRBJ1-1; D unresolved. CDR3 length equals 11 residues. Germline lookup yields CDR1 GFQATS and CDR2 STVNSAI. Trimming took off 5 bases at V and 1 base at J, with 5 bases between the two ends. Partial CDR3 DNA: TGTGGTGCTTGGGGAAACACAGAAGTCTTC. Protein sequence: CGAWGNTEVF. The complete CDR3 reads CGAWGNTEVFF. The whole variable domain, remainder taken from reference TRBV20 and TRBJ1-1, is GALVYQYPRRTICKSGTSMRMECQAVGFQATSVAWYRQSPQKTFELIALSTVNSAIKYEQNFTQEKFPISHPNLSFSSMTVLNAYLEDRGLYLCGAWGNTEVFFGKGTRLTVV.

To note about this clone: Here the gene names and germline are mouse. With the read ending 1 residue before the CDR3 end, the germline J gene is used to fill in that end. V usage is TRBV13-2 and J usage is TRBJ2-4; 8 bases fit TRBD2. The germline V gene has CDR1 NNHNN and CDR2 SYGAGS (reference sequence). The CDR3 runs to 15 residues. V dropped 3 bases and J dropped 0; count of bases not matched to a gene: 3. CDR3 DNA, as far as it was read: TGTGCCAGCGGTGGGACTGGGCTTAGTCAAAACACCTTGTAC. It codes for CASGGTGLSQNTLY. The CDR3 as a whole reads CASGGTGLSQNTLYF.

Regarding this clone: Gene and germline names: mouse. The read halts 1 residue ahead of the CDR3 end, with the missing end drawn from the germline J gene. V usage is TRBV15 and J usage is TRBJ1-6; perhaps TRBD1 as D (5 bases). TRBJ1-6 is known as an ORF, though its function is uncertain. The CDR3 sequence is 13 residues long. The germline CDR1 and CDR2 sequences are SGHND and FRSKSL. V was cut by 6 bases and J by 5 bases, with 8 bases left in between. The CDR3 protein is CASRAGHNSPLYF. The CDR3 DNA, read in part, is TGTGCCAGCAGAGCGGGACATAATTCGCCCCTCTAC.

Regarding this clone: Gene names are the mouse ones. The CDR3 extends 1 residue past the end of the read, so its final part is completed from the germline J gene. The J gene is TRBJ2-2, the V gene TRBV19; maybe TRBD1 (7 bases). Trimming pared 2 bases from V and 0 bases from J, leaving 11 bases between. The CDR3 covers 16 residues. The germline V gene encodes CDR1 FNHDT and CDR2 SITEND (reference sequence). CDR3 bases read: TGTGCCAGCAGTATCCAGGGGGGATCAAACACCGGGCAGCTCTAC. Translation gives CASSIQGGSNTGQLY. The full CDR3 is CASSIQGGSNTGQLYF.

Concerning this clone: Mouse gene names and germline throughout. The read gets to within 1 residue of the CDR3 end, and the germline J gene fills in the rest. V is TRBV1 and J is TRBJ2-5, with D unresolved. Trimming removed 0 bases from V and 5 bases from J, with 3 bases in between. CDR1 and CDR2 (germline): NSQYPW, LRSPGD (reference sequence). The CDR3 spans 12 residues. The covered CDR3 bases are TGCACCTGCAGTGCAGAAGGAGACACCCAGTAC. Residues: CTCSAEGDTQY. The full-length CDR3 reads as CTCSAEGDTQYF.

As to this clone: These gene names are mouse names. The CDR3 end falls 1 residue outside the read, so it is completed with the germline J gene. This chain links TRBV12-1 with TRBJ1-3; D gene uncertain. The V gene's germline CDR1 is SGHSN and CDR2 HYEKVE. V was pared by 4 bases and J by 1 base, with 10 bases between. The CDR3 contains 14 residues. CDR3 sequence reads: CASSPALSGNTLYF. Incomplete CDR3 DNA: TGTGCCAGCTCCCCGGCACTGTCTGGAAATACGCTCTAT.

To note about this clone: The listed genes are named as in mouse. The read falls 1 residue short of the CDR3 end, and the missing part is taken from the germline J gene. The chain is built from TRBV4 and TRBJ2-1; 9 bases agree with TRBD2. This CDR3 comprises 15 residues. Trimming cost V 4 bases and J 4 bases; bases outside gene matches: 5. CDR1 and CDR2 (germline): LGHDT, YNNKQL (reference sequence). The CDR3 reads CASSSVLGGYAEQFF. Partial CDR3 DNA: TGTGCCAGCAGCTCCGTTCTGGGGGGGTATGCTGAGCAGTTC.

As concerns this clone: Each gene name is a mouse one. The CDR3 end is not reached by the read, which stops 1 residue before it; the germline J gene fills it in. J is TRBJ2-5 and V is TRBV13-2, with 8 bases fitting TRBD1. Germline lookup yields CDR1 NNHNN and CDR2 SYGAGS (reference sequence). This CDR3 spans 15 amino acids. The junction had 6 bases not matched to a gene; V was cut back by 0 bases and J by 6 bases. CDR3 bases read: TGTGCCAGCGGTGATGCCCAGGGGGCGCGGGACACCCAGTAC. Translating gives CASGDAQGARDTQY. The full-length CDR3 reads as CASGDAQGARDTQYF.

Note on this clone: The gene names given are mouse names. The read terminates 1 residue before the CDR3 end, so the remaining end is supplied by the germline J gene. The rearrangement joins TRBV30 to TRBJ2-2; D may be TRBD1 (6 bases). The CDR3 has 14 residues. Germline V gene data show CDR1 as SQVVS and CDR2 as ANEGSEA. V lost 2 bases and J lost 4, with 11 bases in between. The sequenced CDR3 bases are TGTAGTTCTAGAAAGGCAGGGGTCACCGGGCAGCTCTAC. Translated: CSSRKAGVTGQLY. The CDR3 as a whole reads CSSRKAGVTGQLYF. The complete variable domain, with remaining parts taken from reference TRBV30 and TRBJ2-2, reads SVLLYQKPNRDICQSGTSLKIQCVADSQVVSMFWYQQFQEQSLMLMATANEGSEATYESGFTKDKFPISRPNLTFSTLTVNNARPGDSSIYFCSSRKAGVTGQLYFGEGSKLTVL.

On this clone: The gene names given are mouse names. The observed sequence ends 1 residue before the CDR3 terminus, with the missing tail filled in from the germline J gene. The chain combines TRBV19 with TRBJ1-5, with D unresolved. There are 14 residues in the CDR3. V was shortened by 0 bases and J by 0 bases, with 4 bases between the two germline ends. Germline CDR1 reads FNHDT; CDR2 reads SITEND (reference sequence). The CDR3 loop reads CASSIGNNNQAPLF. The covered CDR3 bases are TGTGCCAGCAGTATAGGCAATAACAACCAGGCTCCGCTT.

The table lists this clone with a few counts. Genes and germline are mouse. The read ends 1 residue before the CDR3 terminus; that terminus is restored from the germline J gene. The V call is TRBV1, the J call TRBJ1-5; D ambiguous. The CDR3 loop spans 13 amino acids. Germline V CDR1 and CDR2: NSQYPW, LRSPGD (reference sequence). V gave up 3 bases and J gave up 6 bases, with 9 bases separating them. Incomplete CDR3 DNA: TGCACCTGCAGTGCGGGCAGGCCCCAGGCTCCGCTT. Translation: CTCSAGRPQAPL. The complete CDR3 sequence is CTCSAGRPQAPLF.

Remarks on this clone: The gene names here belong to mouse. The sequence runs out 1 residue before the end of the CDR3; the remainder is reconstructed from the germline J gene. Other DNA sequences within the sample encode an identical CDR3. V gene TRBV13-2 combines with J gene TRBJ1-4; maybe TRBD1 (6 bases). The CDR3 spans 15 residues. Germline lookup yields CDR1 NNHNN and CDR2 SYGAGS (reference sequence). Trimming left V 3 bases short and J 7 bases short, with 16 bases between. The CDR3 sequence: CASGGPGQGPERLFF. CDR3 DNA, as far as it was read: TGTGCCAGCGGTGGGCCGGGGCAGGGGCCCGAAAGATTATTT.

A remark on this clone: Here the gene names and germline are mouse. The CDR3 end is not reached by the read, which stops 1 residue before it; the germline J gene fills it in. This chain uses TRBV26 with TRBJ1-4; D unclear. V dropped 4 bases and J dropped 3 bases, with 0 bases sitting between them. The V gene's germline CDR1 is KGHPV and CDR2 FQNQEV (reference sequence). This CDR3 contains 11 residues. The CDR3 spells CASSPNERLFF. CDR3 bases read: TGTGCCAGCAGTCCCAACGAAAGATTATTT.

This clone was found a few times. Mouse names are used for the genes. Sequencing ends 1 residue short of the CDR3 end; the germline J gene provides the rest. The rearrangement joins TRBV17 to TRBJ2-7, with TRBD2 matching 12 bases. J lost 6 bases, V lost 5 bases, and 2 bases had no gene match. There are 13 residues in the CDR3. CDR1 and CDR2 (germline): MNHDT, YYDKIL. The CDR3 region is CASSGLGGTEQYF. The part of the CDR3 DNA that was read is TGTGCTAGCAGTGGACTGGGGGGGACTGAACAGTAC.

As for this clone: Gene names refer to mouse genes. Read sequence stops 1 residue before the CDR3 end, and the germline J gene provides the missing end. The rearrangement uses TRBV3 and TRBJ2-1; 8 bases are a match to TRBD2. The CDR3 consists of 16 residues. The germline V gene encodes CDR1 SNHLY and CDR2 FYNGKV (reference sequence). V was clipped by 1 base and J by 1 base; unmatched bases: 3. The part of the CDR3 DNA that was read is TGTGCCAGCAGCTTAGGACTGGGGCCCAACTATGCTGAGCAGTTC. It specifies CASSLGLGPNYAEQF. From start to end, the CDR3 is CASSLGLGPNYAEQFF.

This clone was recorded once. Here the gene names and germline are mouse. The DNA ends 1 residue before the CDR3 does, and the rest of the CDR3 is filled in from the germline J gene. Other DNA sequences of this sample code for an identical CDR3. V gene TRBV16 combines with J gene TRBJ2-3; D is possibly TRBD2 (6 bases). CDR1 and CDR2 from the germline V gene are SGHSA and FRNQAP. V lost 0 bases and J 1 base, leaving 8 bases between the germline ends. The CDR3 extends over 15 amino acids. The part of the CDR3 DNA that was read is TGTGCAAGCAGCTTAGAGCGGGGGGGTGCAGAAACGCTGTAT. Translation: CASSLERGGAETLY. Given in full, the CDR3 is CASSLERGGAETLYF.

About this clone itself: The gene names here belong to mouse. The read ends 1 residue shy of where the CDR3 ends; the end is completed using the germline J gene. This chain connects TRBV31 to TRBJ2-3; TRBD1 matches 7 bases. The CDR3 sequence is 14 residues long. CDR1 GKSSPN and CDR2 SITVG come from the germline V gene. The V segment lost 3 bases and the J segment 0 bases; nucleotides outside the gene matches: 3. CDR3 protein: CAWRGQTSAETLYF. CDR3 DNA, as far as it was read: TGTGCCTGGAGGGGACAGACTAGTGCAGAAACGCTGTAT.

As regards this clone: Here the gene names and germline are mouse. Read data end 1 residue before the CDR3 end; the end is taken from the germline J gene. Different DNA sequences within this sample yield the same CDR3. V gene TRBV15 combines with J gene TRBJ2-5; 8 bases fit TRBD2. With 6 bases clipped from V and 5 bases from J, the junction kept 4 bases outside the gene matches. Looked up from germline, CDR1 is SGHND and CDR2 is FRSKSL. The CDR3 sequence is 13 residues long. The covered CDR3 bases are TGTGCCAGCAGGCCTACTGGGGGAGACACCCAGTAC. The encoded protein is CASRPTGGDTQY. The complete CDR3 protein is CASRPTGGDTQYF.

About this clone itself: Gene names and germline refer to mouse. The DNA ends 1 residue before the CDR3 does, and the rest of the CDR3 is filled in from the germline J gene. The gene calls are TRBV3 and TRBJ2-1; 8 bases are a match to TRBD2. CDR1 is SNHLY and CDR2 is FYNGKV in the germline V gene (reference sequence). This CDR3 region has 15 residues. The ends lost 5 bases at V and 4 bases at J; junction bases unmatched: 7. The CDR3 sequence: CASSPDWGRYAEQFF. Incomplete CDR3 DNA: TGTGCCAGCAGCCCCGACTGGGGAAGATATGCTGAGCAGTTC.

This clone was seen more than once but under ten times. Genes here carry mouse names. The read ends 1 residue shy of where the CDR3 ends; the end is completed using the germline J gene. The V call is TRBV5, the J call TRBJ2-7; 7 positions agree with TRBD1. Germline CDR1 LGHNA, CDR2 YNLKQL (reference sequence). The CDR3 is 14 amino acids. With 2 bases clipped from V and 0 bases from J, the junction kept 1 base outside the gene matches. CDR3 bases read: TGTGCCAGCAGCCAAAGGGACAGCTCCTATGAACAGTAC. Encoded protein: CASSQRDSSYEQY. From start to end, the CDR3 is CASSQRDSSYEQYF.

This clone showed up just a few times. Gene names denote mouse genes. The read falls 1 residue short of the CDR3 end, and the missing part is taken from the germline J gene. V is TRBV31 and J is TRBJ2-7; TRBD1 matches 11 bases. CDR3 length equals 14 residues. CDR1 is GKSSPN and CDR2 is SITVG in the germline V gene. Trimming took 3 bases from V and 3 from J; bases not matched to a gene: 4. The part of the CDR3 DNA that was read is TGTGCCTGGAGACGGGACAGGGGGGTCTATGAACAGTAC. Its translation is CAWRRDRGVYEQY. The CDR3 in full is CAWRRDRGVYEQYF.

As for this clone: Gene and germline names: mouse. The sequence runs out 1 residue before the end of the CDR3; the remainder is reconstructed from the germline J gene. The gene calls are TRBV5 and TRBJ2-7, with 10 bases that match TRBD2. The CDR3 totals 15 residues. Germline assignment: CDR1 LGHNA and CDR2 YNLKQL (reference sequence). J lost 1 base, V lost 4 bases, and 4 bases had no gene match. CDR3 sequence: CASSPGLGASYEQYF. CDR3 DNA (partial): TGTGCCAGCAGCCCCGGACTGGGGGCTTCCTATGAACAGTAC.

This clone was counted between two and nine times. Gene names and germline match the mouse. Read sequence stops 1 residue before the CDR3 end, and the germline J gene provides the missing end. The chain carries TRBV13-3 and TRBJ2-7, with 11 bases aligning to TRBD2. CDR1 is NNHDY, CDR2 SYVADS, per germline. This CDR3 is 15 amino acids long. With 3 bases clipped from V and 2 bases from J, the junction kept 4 bases outside the gene matches. The chain's CDR3 is CASSGTGGQPYEQYF. Partial CDR3 DNA: TGTGCCAGCAGTGGGACTGGGGGGCAGCCCTATGAACAGTAC.

As regards this clone: Gene names and germline refer to mouse. The read falls 1 residue short of the CDR3 end, and the missing part is taken from the germline J gene. The chain uses TRBV13-2 and TRBJ1-2; D possibly corresponds to TRBD1 (5 bases). Germline assignment: CDR1 NNHNN and CDR2 SYGAGS (reference sequence). The CDR3 length is 15 residues. The germline V and J ends were trimmed by 2 bases and 0 bases, with 11 bases remaining between them. CDR3 amino acids: CASGERGGANSDYTF. The CDR3 bases that were read are TGTGCCAGCGGTGAGCGGGGGGGTGCAAACTCCGACTACACC.

A remark on this clone: The gene names here belong to mouse. Read coverage stops 1 residue before the CDR3 terminus; the germline J gene supplies the remainder. This sequence joins TRBV2 and TRBJ1-3, with TRBD1 as a possible D gene (5 bases). Trimming cost V 0 bases and J 3 bases, with 9 bases left between them. The CDR3 consists of 15 residues. Germline V gene lookup returns CDR1 LGHNA and CDR2 YSYQKL. The CDR3 DNA, read in part, is TGTGCCAGCAGCCAAGATCCCAGGGTTGGAAATACGCTCTAT. It encodes CASSQDPRVGNTLY. The entire CDR3 protein reads CASSQDPRVGNTLYF. Filled out from reference TRBV2 and TRBJ1-3, the complete variable domain reads DPKIIQKPKYLVAVTGSEKILICEQYLGHNAMYWYRQSAKKPLEFMFSYSYQKLMDNQTASSRFQPQSSKKNHLDLQITALKPDDSATYFCASSQDPRVGNTLYFGEGSRLIVV.

In regard to this clone: Here the gene names and germline are mouse. The CDR3 extends 1 residue past the end of the read, so its final part is completed from the germline J gene. The chain combines TRBV3 with TRBJ2-3; TRBD2 matches at 8 bases. This CDR3 has 14 amino acids. Germline lookup yields CDR1 SNHLY and CDR2 FYNGKV (reference sequence). The V and J ends lost 3 bases and 3 bases, in that order; junction bases with no gene match: 2. CDR3 bases read: TGTGCCAGCAGCTTCCCTGGGGGGGCAGAAACGCTGTAT. Translated, it gives CASSFPGGAETLY. The CDR3 in full is CASSFPGGAETLYF. Filled out from reference TRBV3 and TRBJ2-3, the complete variable domain reads GPKVLQIPSHQIIDMGQMVTLNCDPVSNHLYFYWYKQILGQQMEFLVNFYNGKVMEKSKLFKDQFSVERPDGSYFTLKIQPTALEDSAVYFCASSFPGGAETLYFGSGTRLTVL.

A remark on this clone: The gene names here belong to mouse. The CDR3 end lies 1 residue beyond the end of the read and is filled in from the germline J gene. The rearrangement uses TRBV4 and TRBJ2-2; perhaps TRBD1 as D (6 bases). The germline CDR1 and CDR2 sequences are LGHDT and YNNKQL (reference sequence). CDR3 length: 15 residues. Trimming removed 5 bases at V and 4 bases at J, with 14 bases between. CDR3 amino acids: CASSIRGWGTGQLYF. The covered CDR3 bases are TGTGCCAGCAGCATCAGGGGATGGGGCACCGGGCAGCTCTAC.

Concerning this clone: The germline and genes are mouse ones. Coverage ceases 1 residue before the CDR3 finishes, and the germline J gene fills in the end. J is TRBJ1-3 and V is TRBV19; tentatively, D is TRBD1 (5 bases). Germline CDR1 reads FNHDT; CDR2 reads SITEND (reference sequence). The CDR3 runs 14 residues. V was clipped by 4 bases and J by 0 bases, with 8 bases between them. CDR3 sequence: CASSGQVSGNTLYF. CDR3 DNA, as far as it was read: TGTGCCAGCAGTGGACAAGTTTCTGGAAATACGCTCTAT.

Regarding this clone: Genes here carry mouse names. The DNA ends 1 residue before the CDR3 does, and the rest of the CDR3 is filled in from the germline J gene. The chain uses TRBV12-2 and TRBJ2-7; no definite D call. CDR3 length: 12 amino acids. The germline V gene has CDR1 SGHLS and CDR2 HYDKME. Between the trimmed V and J ends, which lost 0 bases and 4 bases, there was a span of 6 bases. The part of the CDR3 DNA that was read is TGTGCCAGCTCTCTCAATGGGTATGAACAGTAC. It yields the protein CASSLNGYEQY. The whole CDR3 reads CASSLNGYEQYF.

In the case of this clone: Gene names are mouse gene names. The DNA ends 1 residue before the CDR3 does, and the rest of the CDR3 is filled in from the germline J gene. This chain uses TRBV12-1 with TRBJ2-4, with 12 positions matching TRBD2. The CDR3 totals 15 residues. V lost 4 bases and J lost 8; bases outside the gene matches: 9. Germline CDR1 SGHSN, CDR2 HYEKVE. The CDR3 sequence: CASSRLGGPGATLYF. The DNA read from the CDR3 is TGTGCCAGCTCGCGACTGGGGGGGCCGGGGGCCACCTTGTAC.

This clone has just one count. Gene and germline names: mouse. The sequenced part of the CDR3 DNA is TGTGCCAGCAGTTTCTTTGCAAACACAGAAGTCTTC. Its translation is CASSFFANTEVF. The full CDR3 reads CASSFFANTEVFF. This chain uses TRBV14 with TRBJ1-1, with D hard to call. Read coverage stops 1 residue before the CDR3 terminus; the germline J gene supplies the remainder. Trimming removed 0 bases at V and 0 bases at J, with 3 bases between. CDR3 length equals 13 residues. Germline V gene data show CDR1 as SGHDT and CDR2 as FRDEAV.